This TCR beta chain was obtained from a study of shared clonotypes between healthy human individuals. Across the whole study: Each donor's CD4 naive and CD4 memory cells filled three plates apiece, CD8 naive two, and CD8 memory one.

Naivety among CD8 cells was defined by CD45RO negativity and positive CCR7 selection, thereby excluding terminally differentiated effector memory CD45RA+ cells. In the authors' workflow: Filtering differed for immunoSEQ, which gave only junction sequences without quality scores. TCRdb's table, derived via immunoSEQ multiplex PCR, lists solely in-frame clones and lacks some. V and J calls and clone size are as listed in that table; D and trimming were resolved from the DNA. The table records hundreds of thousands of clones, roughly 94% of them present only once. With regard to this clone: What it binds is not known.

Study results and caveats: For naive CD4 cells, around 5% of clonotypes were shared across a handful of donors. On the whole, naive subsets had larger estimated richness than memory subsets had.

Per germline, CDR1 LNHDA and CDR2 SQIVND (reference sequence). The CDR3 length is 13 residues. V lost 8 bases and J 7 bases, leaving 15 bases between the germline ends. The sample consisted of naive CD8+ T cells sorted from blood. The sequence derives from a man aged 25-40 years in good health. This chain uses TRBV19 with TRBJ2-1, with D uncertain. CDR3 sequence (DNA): TGTGCCAGTGGTGTTGGCTCTTGGAATGAGCAGTTCTTC. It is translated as CASGVGSWNEQFF.